This passage covers 30 T cell receptor beta chains from one sample sequenced in a study of T-cell memory formation after mild COVID-19. From the 5' RACE reads, TCRdb called clonotypes with MiXCR, one entry per CDR3 protein. The data contain 200,000 to 300,000 distinct CDR3 sequences, 8% to 10% of them seen just once; the ten biggest clones take up 22%. Sequenced: PBMCs or a T cell subset sorted from them (not recorded which). The receptors come from a young man who had mild COVID-19 (a few samples of this study predate the infection). Cell type and time point are not known.

The gene calls are TRBV5-8 and TRBJ2-1; D is unresolved. This CDR3 contains 16 residues. V was pared by 0 bases and J by 2 bases, with 12 bases between. Looked up from germline, CDR1 is SGHTS and CDR2 is YDEGEE. Here the CDR3 DNA reads TGTGCCAGCAGCTTGGGCACCCGTCGGGCCTACAATGAGCAGTTCTTC. It translates to CASSLGTRRAYNEQFF. The entire variable domain, with the rest obtained from reference TRBV5-8 and TRBJ2-1, is as follows: EAGVTQSPTHLIKTRGQQATLRCSPISGHTSVYWYQQALGLGLQFLLWYDEGEERNRGNFPPRFSGRQFPNYSSELNVNALELEDSALYLCASSLGTRRAYNEQFFGPGTRLTVL.

The chain is built from TRBV6-6 and TRBJ1-4; D is ambiguous. Germline lookup yields CDR1 MNHNY and CDR2 SVGAGI (reference sequence). This CDR3 region has 15 residues. The germline V and J ends were trimmed by 0 bases and 7 bases, with 12 bases remaining between them. CDR3 loop: CASSYSTGLGEKLFF. The CDR3 nucleotides read TGTGCCAGCAGTTACTCAACGGGTTTGGGTGAAAAACTGTTTTTT.

The genes are TRBV27 and TRBJ2-7, with 9 positions matching TRBD2. The germline V gene encodes CDR1 MNHEY and CDR2 SMNVEV (reference sequence). J lost 6 bases, V lost 5 bases, and 11 bases had no gene match. The CDR3 totals 15 residues. DNA of the CDR3: TGTGCCAGCAGTCCCGCGGGGGGGCAGTATACCGAGCAGTACTTC. Protein: CASSPAGGQYTEQYF.

This CDR3 is CASSLGIETQYF. Here the CDR3 DNA reads TGTGCCAGCAGCTTGGGGATCGAGACCCAGTACTTC. V gene TRBV25-1 combines with J gene TRBJ2-5; D remains unclear. V lost 6 bases to trimming and J lost 5 bases, with 10 bases between them. Germline V gives CDR1 MGHDK, CDR2 SYGVNS. CDR3 length equals 12 residues.

This clonotype turned up a few times. The genes are TRBV7-9 and TRBJ1-3; D is undetermined. With 3 bases removed from V and 2 bases from J, the gap between germline ends came to 8 bases. The CDR3 is 14 residues long. Germline V lookup: CDR1 SEHNR, CDR2 FQNEAQ (reference sequence). CDR3 coding DNA: TGTGCCAGCAGCTTTTTGCATCCTGGAAACACCATATATTTT. This translates into CASSFLHPGNTIYF.

The chain couples TRBV15 to TRBJ1-2; maybe TRBD1 (5 bases). The germline CDR1 and CDR2 sequences are LNHNV and YYDKDF (reference sequence). Trimming left V 5 bases short and J 2 bases short, with 9 bases between. The CDR3 covers 13 residues. The CDR3 is CATSPGENYGYTF. CDR3 nucleotide sequence: TGTGCCACCAGCCCGGGGGAGAACTATGGCTACACCTTC.

V is TRBV18 and J is TRBJ1-1, with a tentative D call TRBD1 (5 bases). CDR1 KGHSH and CDR2 LQKENI come from the germline V gene. There are 15 residues in the CDR3. Trimming stripped 1 base from V and 0 bases from J, with 9 bases between. Written as DNA, the CDR3 is TGTGCCAGCTCACCACAGGGGCCGCTGAACACTGAAGCTTTCTTT. Translation: CASSPQGPLNTEAFF.

The table lists this clonotype with many counts. The CDR3 here is CASSYPEMRNEQFF. CDR3 nucleotide sequence: TGTGCCAGCAGCTACCCCGAAATGAGGAATGAGCAGTTCTTC. This chain joins TRBV6-6 and TRBJ2-1; D uncertain. Deletions cut 6 bases from V and 7 bases from J, with 16 bases between. The CDR3 has 14 amino acids. Germline loops: CDR1 MNHNY, CDR2 SVGAGI (reference sequence).

This clonotype was recorded a few times. This chain uses TRBV30 with TRBJ2-7, with D possibly TRBD1 on 6 matching bases. Germline V lookup: CDR1 GTSNPN, CDR2 SVGIG (reference sequence). The CDR3 is 13 amino acids. The ends were cut back, 2 bases at V and 1 base at J, with 9 bases in the middle. The CDR3 is CAWSTGNSYEQYF. The CDR3 DNA follows: TGTGCCTGGAGTACAGGGAATTCCTACGAGCAGTACTTC.

V usage is TRBV7-9 and J usage is TRBJ1-4; 7 bases are shared with TRBD1. This CDR3 contains 20 residues. Germline lookup yields CDR1 SEHNR and CDR2 FQNEAQ (reference sequence). The V segment lost 2 bases and the J segment 4 bases; nucleotides outside the gene matches: 19. The CDR3 sequence: CASSLSAGTANRVHNEKLFF. CDR3 DNA: TGTGCCAGCAGCTTATCCGCCGGGACAGCCAACAGGGTCCATAATGAAAAACTGTTTTTT.

This sequence joins TRBV29-1 and TRBJ2-5; a weak D match, TRBD1 (7 bases). Trimming left V 8 bases short and J 5 bases short, with 21 bases between. The germline V gene encodes CDR1 SQVTM and CDR2 ANQGSEA. The CDR3 spans 14 residues. CDR3 nucleotide sequence: TGCAGCACTAACAGGGGACTGGTGGGTGAGACCCAGTACTTC. Translation: CSTNRGLVGETQYF. Complete variable domain (other parts from reference TRBV29-1 and TRBJ2-5): SAVISQKPSRDICQRGTSLTIQCQVDSQVTMMFWYRQQPGQSLTLIATANQGSEATYESGFVIDKFPISRPNLTFSTLTVSNMSPEDSSIYLCSTNRGLVGETQYFGPGTRLLVL.

This chain joins TRBV5-1 and TRBJ2-5; TRBD2 aligns across 7 bases. With 4 bases clipped from V and 5 bases from J, the junction kept 5 bases outside the gene matches. Germline CDR1 is SGHRS and CDR2 is YFSETQ. The CDR3 consists of 13 residues. Written as DNA, the CDR3 is TGCGCCAGCAGCACGCAGGGAGGGGAGACCCAGTACTTC. This translates into CASSTQGGETQYF. The full variable domain, with the rest looked up from reference TRBV5-1 and TRBJ2-5, is KAGVTQTPRYLIKTRGQQVTLSCSPISGHRSVSWYQQTPGQGLQFLFEYFSETQRNKGNFPGRFSGRQFSNSRSEMNVSTLELGDSALYLCASSTQGGETQYFGPGTRLLVL.

The table lists this clonotype with many counts. The chain uses TRBV7-2 and TRBJ2-7; D is tentatively TRBD1 or TRBD2 (6 bases each). The CDR3 has 15 amino acids. Germline CDR1 and CDR2: SGHTA and FQGNSA. Trimming removed 2 bases from V and 1 base from J, with 12 bases in between. The CDR3 nucleotides read TGTGCCAGCAGCTTAACGGGGGCACTATCCTACGAGCAGTACGTC. It yields the protein CASSLTGALSYEQYV.

This chain links TRBV6-5 with TRBJ2-2; 7 bases line up with TRBD1. CDR3 length equals 17 residues. Germline CDR1 and CDR2: MNHEY and SVGAGI. V was clipped by 6 bases and J by 0 bases; unmatched bases: 10. DNA for the CDR3: TGTGCCAGCAGGGGGACAGCTTTGGGTCCGAACACCGGGGAGCTGTTTTTT. Translating it yields CASRGTALGPNTGELFF.

The chain links TRBV7-9 to TRBJ2-7; no reliable D call. Trimming stripped 5 bases from V and 0 bases from J, with 8 bases between. The CDR3 extends over 13 amino acids. Germline lookup yields CDR1 SEHNR and CDR2 FQNEAQ (reference sequence). The CDR3 region has the DNA TGTGCCAGCAGCATCTTGAGCTCCTACGAGCAGTACGTC. It yields the protein CASSILSSYEQYV.

V and J are TRBV7-2 and TRBJ2-1; 7 positions match TRBD2. The V and J ends lost 4 bases and 0 bases, in that order; junction bases with no gene match: 9. CDR3 length: 17 residues. Germline loops: CDR1 SGHTA, CDR2 FQGNSA. CDR3 sequence reads: CASSSPRGGASYNEQFF. In DNA form, the CDR3 reads TGTGCCAGCAGCTCCCCTCGGGGAGGGGCCTCCTACAATGAGCAGTTCTTC.

This clonotype was seen many times. This sequence joins TRBV6-5 and TRBJ1-6, with TRBD1 matching over 8 bases. CDR1 is MNHEY, CDR2 SVGAGI, per germline. The junction had 16 bases not matched to a gene; V was cut back by 7 bases and J by 11 bases. This CDR3 is built from 16 residues. Here the CDR3 reads CASTSLGQGLWPPLHF. The CDR3 coding sequence is TGTGCCAGCACCTCTCTAGGACAGGGCTTATGGCCACCCCTCCACTTT.

This clonotype came up a few times. This chain joins TRBV23-1 and TRBJ2-7; no firm D call. TRBV23-1 is noted as an ORF with a role that remains uncertain. This CDR3 region has 13 residues. Deletions cut 0 bases from V and 3 bases from J, with 6 bases between. This CDR3 is CASSQSGNYEQYF. The CDR3 DNA reads TGCGCCAGCAGTCAATCCGGAAACTACGAGCAGTACTTC.

This clonotype was counted a few times. CDR3 DNA: TGCAGTGCTATAGACAGAGACAGGGGTACTGCTGAAGCTTTCTTT. It specifies CSAIDRDRGTAEAFF. This chain links TRBV20-1 with TRBJ1-1, with TRBD1 identical over 8 bases. J gave up 6 bases and V 4 bases, and 13 bases lay outside the gene matches. Germline V gene lookup returns CDR1 DFQATT and CDR2 SNEGSKA (reference sequence). This CDR3 is built from 15 residues.

This chain joins TRBV18 and TRBJ2-1; D unclear. The CDR3 length is 13 residues. Per the germline V gene, CDR1 is KGHSH and CDR2 is LQKENI. With 0 bases removed from V and 14 bases from J, the gap between germline ends came to 14 bases. The CDR3 coding sequence is TGTGCCAGCTCACCACCCGGACGTACCCTCGAGTTCTTC. Protein product: CASSPPGRTLEFF.

This clonotype appeared once. The CDR3 region has the DNA TGCGCCAGCAGTGAGAGAGTGAACACTGAAGCTTTCTTT. Amino acids: CASSERVNTEAFF. The genes are TRBV10-1 and TRBJ1-1; D uncertain. CDR1 WNHNN and CDR2 SYGVQD come from the germline V gene (reference sequence). The CDR3 has 13 residues. Trimming took 2 bases from V and 0 from J, leaving 4 bases between them.

Written as DNA, the CDR3 is TGCAGTGCTCCAAGTTCCCCCGCTCACACCATATATTTT. Residues: CSAPSSPAHTIYF. The chain has TRBV20-1 and TRBJ1-3; unclear D gene. CDR1 DFQATT and CDR2 SNEGSKA come from the germline V gene (reference sequence). This CDR3 has 13 residues. Trimming cost V 5 bases and J 8 bases, with 16 bases left between them.

A few counts support this clonotype. This sequence joins TRBV11-1 and TRBJ2-1; 8 nucleotides agree with TRBD1. V lost 5 bases, J lost 5 bases, and 5 bases stayed unmatched. The CDR3 has 14 residues. The germline gives CDR1 SGHAT, CDR2 FQDESV (reference sequence). CDR3 sequence: CASSRQGYHNEQFF. CDR3 nucleotides: TGTGCCAGCAGCCGACAGGGGTACCACAATGAGCAGTTCTTC.

The gene calls are TRBV12-3 or TRBV12-4 and TRBJ2-7; a possible D gene is TRBD2 (5 bases). This CDR3 is built from 13 residues. The V end lost 4 bases, the J end lost 1 base, and 8 bases lay between the germline ends. The CDR3 here is CASSSSGSYEQYV. CDR3 DNA: TGTGCCAGCAGTTCCAGCGGATCCTACGAGCAGTACGTC.

This clonotype showed up just a few times. The V gene is TRBV10-1, the J gene TRBJ2-2, with D hard to call. V shed 0 bases and J shed 0 bases, with 11 bases lying between them. Germline CDR1 and CDR2: WNHNN and SYGVQD (reference sequence). This CDR3 has 17 residues. CDR3 nucleotide sequence: TGCGCCAGCAGTGAGTCTCTAGGTTCGGCGAACACCGGGGAGCTGTTTTTT. Its translation: CASSESLGSANTGELFF.

This clonotype has more than one count but fewer than ten. The chain joins TRBV7-2 to TRBJ2-2; TRBD2 matches at 10 bases. CDR1 and CDR2 (germline): SGHTA, FQGNSA. J gave up 6 bases and V 5 bases, and 12 bases lay outside the gene matches. The CDR3 has 17 residues. CDR3 sequence: CASSPNAGSGGAGELFF. The CDR3 DNA reads as TGTGCCAGCAGCCCTAATGCAGGAAGCGGGGGGGCCGGGGAGCTGTTTTTT.

This clonotype was recorded a few times. J is TRBJ2-5 and V is TRBV7-2, with a weak D call TRBD1 (6 bases). Germline V lookup: CDR1 SGHTA, CDR2 FQGNSA. The CDR3 has 13 amino acids. Trimming removed 3 bases from V and 5 bases from J, with 10 bases in between. DNA of the CDR3: TGTGCCAGCAGCTTGTGGGGGCACGAGACCCAGTACTTC. Amino acid sequence: CASSLWGHETQYF.

The V and J genes are TRBV6-5 and TRBJ2-1, with D perhaps TRBD2 (6 bases). The germline CDR1 and CDR2 sequences are MNHEY and SVGAGI. This CDR3 comprises 15 residues. With 0 bases removed from V and 9 bases from J, the gap between germline ends came to 15 bases. The CDR3 DNA follows: TGTGCCAGCAGTTACTCTGTCGGCGGGGCAGCTGAGCAGTTCTTC. Its protein product is CASSYSVGGAAEQFF.

This clonotype turned up a few times. The genes are TRBV6-5 and TRBJ2-5, with 7 bases matching TRBD1. Germline V gives CDR1 MNHEY, CDR2 SVGAGI. After removal of 2 bases from V and 7 bases from J, the junction contained 7 bases not matched to a gene. This CDR3 has 14 residues. The CDR3 nucleotides are TGTGCCAGCAGTTACGCCCGGGACAGCGGGACCCAGTACTTC. The encoded protein is CASSYARDSGTQYF.

This clonotype has at least ten counts. V gene TRBV10-3 combines with J gene TRBJ2-4; D remains unclear. This CDR3 has 16 residues. V gave up 0 bases and J gave up 2 bases, with 11 bases separating them. Germline V CDR1 and CDR2: ENHRY, SYGVKD. CDR3 sequence: CAISESIGTTKNIQYF. In nucleotides, the CDR3 is TGTGCCATCAGTGAGTCGATTGGCACTACCAAAAACATTCAGTACTTC.